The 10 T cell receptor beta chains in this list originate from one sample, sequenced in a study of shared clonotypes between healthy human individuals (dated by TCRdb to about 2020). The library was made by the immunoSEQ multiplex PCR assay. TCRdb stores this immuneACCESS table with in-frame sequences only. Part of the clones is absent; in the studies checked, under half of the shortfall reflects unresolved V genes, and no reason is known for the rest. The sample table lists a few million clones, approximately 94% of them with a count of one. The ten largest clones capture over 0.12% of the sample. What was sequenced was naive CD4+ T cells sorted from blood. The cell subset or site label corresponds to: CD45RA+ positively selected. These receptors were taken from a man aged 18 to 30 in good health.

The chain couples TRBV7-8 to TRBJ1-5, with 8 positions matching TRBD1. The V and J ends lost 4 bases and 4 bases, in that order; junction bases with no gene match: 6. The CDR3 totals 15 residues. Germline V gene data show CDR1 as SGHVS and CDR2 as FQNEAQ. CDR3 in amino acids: CASSSTGVGNQPQHF. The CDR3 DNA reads TGTGCCAGCAGCTCGACAGGGGTGGGAAATCAGCCCCAGCATTTT.

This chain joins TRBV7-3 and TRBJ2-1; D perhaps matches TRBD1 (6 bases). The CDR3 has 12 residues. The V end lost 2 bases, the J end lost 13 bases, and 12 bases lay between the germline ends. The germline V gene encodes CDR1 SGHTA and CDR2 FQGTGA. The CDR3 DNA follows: TGTGCCAGCAGCTTACCCGCCGGGACACAGTTCTTC. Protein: CASSLPAGTQFF.

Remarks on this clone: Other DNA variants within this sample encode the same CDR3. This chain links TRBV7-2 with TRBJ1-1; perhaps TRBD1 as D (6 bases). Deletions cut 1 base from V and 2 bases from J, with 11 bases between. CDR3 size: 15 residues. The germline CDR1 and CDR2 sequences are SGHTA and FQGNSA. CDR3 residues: CASSLGQGYNTEAFF. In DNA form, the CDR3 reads TGTGCCAGCAGCTTAGGTCAGGGGTACAACACTGAAGCTTTCTTT.

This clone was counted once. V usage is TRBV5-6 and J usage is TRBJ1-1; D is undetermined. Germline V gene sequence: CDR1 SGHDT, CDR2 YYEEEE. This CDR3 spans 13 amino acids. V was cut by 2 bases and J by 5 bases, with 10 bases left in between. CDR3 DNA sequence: TGTGCCAGCAGCTTAGGACGGTGGACTGAAGCTTTCTTT. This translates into CASSLGRWTEAFF.

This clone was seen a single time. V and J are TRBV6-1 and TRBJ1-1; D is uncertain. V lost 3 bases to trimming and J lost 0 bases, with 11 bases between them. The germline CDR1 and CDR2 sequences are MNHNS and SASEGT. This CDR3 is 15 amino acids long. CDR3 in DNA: TGTGCCAGCAGTGATCCAAGGGTCATGAACACTGAAGCTTTCTTT. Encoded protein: CASSDPRVMNTEAFF.

The DNA of the CDR3 is TGTGCCAGCAGGCTAATAACAGGGAATGGTGGCTACACCTTC. Its protein product is CASRLITGNGGYTF. This rearrangement joins TRBV28 to TRBJ1-2; D perhaps matches TRBD1 (6 bases). V was pared by 6 bases and J by 7 bases, with 18 bases between. This CDR3 is 14 amino acids long. CDR1 is MDHEN, CDR2 SYDVKM, per germline.

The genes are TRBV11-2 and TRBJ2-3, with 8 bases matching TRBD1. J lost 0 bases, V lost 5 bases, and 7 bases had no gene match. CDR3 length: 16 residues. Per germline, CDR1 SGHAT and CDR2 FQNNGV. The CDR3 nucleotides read TGTGCCAGCAGCCAAGGGACAGGCCGAAGCACAGATACGCAGTATTTT. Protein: CASSQGTGRSTDTQYF.

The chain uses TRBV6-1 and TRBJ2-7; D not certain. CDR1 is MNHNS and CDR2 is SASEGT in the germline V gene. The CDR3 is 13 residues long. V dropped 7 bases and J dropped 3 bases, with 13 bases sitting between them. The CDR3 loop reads CASIDTVIYEQYF. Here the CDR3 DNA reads TGTGCCAGCATCGACACGGTAATCTACGAGCAGTACTTC.

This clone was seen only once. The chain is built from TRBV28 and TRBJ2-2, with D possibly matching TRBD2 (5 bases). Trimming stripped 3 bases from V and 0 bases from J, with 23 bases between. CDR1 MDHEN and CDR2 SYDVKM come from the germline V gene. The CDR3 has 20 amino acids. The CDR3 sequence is CASSLGIGRFSGTNTGELFF. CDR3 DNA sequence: TGTGCCAGCAGTTTGGGAATCGGCAGGTTCAGCGGTACGAACACCGGGGAGCTGTTTTTT.

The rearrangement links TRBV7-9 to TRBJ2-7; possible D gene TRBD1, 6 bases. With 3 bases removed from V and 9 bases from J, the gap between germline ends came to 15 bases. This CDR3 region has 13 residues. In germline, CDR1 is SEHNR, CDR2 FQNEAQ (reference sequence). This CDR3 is CASSLQGPEGQYF. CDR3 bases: TGTGCCAGCAGCTTGCAGGGGCCCGAGGGGCAGTACTTC.